The sequence of this T cell receptor beta chain was determined in a study of blood T cell repertoires in COVID-19. The CDR3 spans 14 residues. V was trimmed by 5 bases and J by 2 bases, leaving 11 bases between them. Germline CDR1 LNHDA, CDR2 SQIVND (reference sequence). As handled by the study authors: Amplification of reference gene primers provided the estimated nucleated cell counts. The table came from immunoSEQ multiplex PCR; TCRdb's copy has only in-frame clones and leaves some out. The V and J calls and clone size come from that table; D and trimming were worked out from the DNA. The repertoire holds about 170,000 clones, with approximately 86% as singletons.

This TCR came from a woman older than 75 with COVID-19, enrolled during active disease. Sequencing was carried out using peripheral blood. This chain joins TRBV19 and TRBJ2-3; TRBD1 might be the D (5 bases). The CDR3 spells CASSLRVPTDTQYF. CDR3 nucleotide sequence: TGTGCCAGTAGTCTCAGGGTTCCCACAGATACGCAGTATTTT. The entire variable domain, with the rest obtained from reference TRBV19 and TRBJ2-3, is as follows: DGGITQSPKYLFRKEGQNVTLSCEQNLNHDAMYWYRQDPGQGLRLIYYSQIVNDFQKGDIAEGYSVSREKKESFPLTVTSAQKNPTAFYLCASSLRVPTDTQYFGPGTRLTVL.